This T cell receptor beta chain comes out of a study of T-cell memory formation after mild COVID-19. Deletions cut 5 bases from V and 12 bases from J, with 14 bases between. Germline V gene sequence: CDR1 MNHEY, CDR2 SVGEGT. This CDR3 comprises 12 residues. TCRdb redid the calling of the 5' RACE reads with MiXCR, one entry per CDR3 protein. The sample has 100,000 to 150,000 distinct CDR3 sequences, approximately 6.3% seen once. The TCR was taken from an adult woman who had mild COVID-19 (a few samples of this study predate the infection). Cell type and time point are not known. The V call is TRBV6-2 or TRBV6-3, the J call TRBJ2-1, with D tentatively TRBD1 or TRBD2 (5 bases each). Sequencing used PBMCs or a T cell subset sorted from them (not recorded which). The CDR3 DNA follows: TGTGCCAGCAGTCGGGACCCACCAAGGCAGTTCTTC. This codes for CASSRDPPRQFF.